This T cell receptor (beta chain) comes out of a study of blood T cell repertoires in COVID-19. Across the whole study: Sites across the United States, Italy and Spain contributed samples from acute and convalescent COVID-19. PBMCs, B-cell-depleted T cells, or T cells provided the cDNA or gDNA that made up the material.

The CDR3 is made up of 13 amino acids. The V end was cut by 6 bases, the J end by 3 bases, with 11 bases between. The germline gives CDR1 KGHSH, CDR2 LQKENI. This clone was seen a single time. Authors' processing steps: Amplification with reference gene primers provided the estimates of nucleated cell counts. Assay used: immunoSEQ multiplex PCR; TCRdb lists only in-frame clones, some missing. V and J calls and clone size are those listed in that table; D and trimming were worked out from the DNA. The sample records under 200,000 clones, 87% being singletons. This chain uses TRBV18 with TRBJ1-2; D is ambiguous. The sample taken for sequencing was peripheral blood. This TCR came from a man aged 55 to 70 with active or convalescent COVID-19. CDR3 sequence: CASSLSLDYGYTF. CDR3 in DNA: TGTGCCAGCTCCCTGAGTCTCGACTATGGCTACACCTTC.